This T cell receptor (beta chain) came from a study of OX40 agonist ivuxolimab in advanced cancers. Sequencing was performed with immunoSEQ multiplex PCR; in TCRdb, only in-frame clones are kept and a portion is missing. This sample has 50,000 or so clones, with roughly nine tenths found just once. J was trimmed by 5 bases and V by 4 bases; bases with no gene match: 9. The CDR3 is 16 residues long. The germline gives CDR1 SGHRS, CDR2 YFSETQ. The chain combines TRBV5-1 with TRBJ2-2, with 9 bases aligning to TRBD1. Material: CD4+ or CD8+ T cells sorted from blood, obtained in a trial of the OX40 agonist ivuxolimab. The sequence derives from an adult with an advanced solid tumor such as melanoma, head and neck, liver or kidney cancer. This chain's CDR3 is CASSPDGTGITGELFF. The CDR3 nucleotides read TGCGCCAGCAGCCCTGACGGGACAGGGATAACCGGGGAGCTGTTTTTT. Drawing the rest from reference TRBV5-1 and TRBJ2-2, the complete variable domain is KAGVTQTPRYLIKTRGQQVTLSCSPISGHRSVSWYQQTPGQGLQFLFEYFSETQRNKGNFPGRFSGRQFSNSRSEMNVSTLELGDSALYLCASSPDGTGITGELFFGEGSRLTVL.